This entry lists 3 T cell receptor beta chains sequenced from one sample in a study of shared clonotypes between healthy human individuals. Naive CD8 cells lacked CD45RO, underwent positive selection for CCR7 and left out terminally differentiated effector memory CD45RA+ cells. Generated by immunoSEQ multiplex PCR, the TCRdb table keeps only in-frame clones and is missing some. This sample has 1.5 million to 2.5 million clones; less than 95% occur once, and the top ten carry approximately 1.2%. Sequencing was carried out using naive CD8+ T cells sorted from blood. These receptors originate from a man between 18 and 35 years old in good health.

The V call is TRBV19, the J call TRBJ2-7; 9 positions match TRBD2. In germline, CDR1 is LNHDA, CDR2 SQIVND (reference sequence). Trimming removed 5 bases from V and 3 bases from J; junction bases left unmatched: 11. This CDR3 has 16 residues. The CDR3 region has the DNA TGTGCCAGTAGTGTGTCCGGGACTAGCATCGTCTACGAGCAGTACTTC. Translation gives CASSVSGTSIVYEQYF.

The chain recombines TRBV21-1 with TRBJ2-7; the table's D gene call, TRBD2, was not cross checked with the DNA. TRBV21-1 is deemed a pseudogene. This CDR3 region has 15 residues. The CDR3 region is CASRGLAGEKYEQYF. The CDR3 DNA is TGTGCCAGCAGGGGACTAGCGGGGGAAAAATACGAGCAGTACTTC.

The genes are TRBV10-3 and TRBJ1-4; D not resolved. The germline V and J ends were trimmed by 3 bases and 0 bases, with 5 bases remaining between them. The germline CDR1 and CDR2 sequences are ENHRY and SYGVKD. The CDR3 runs 14 residues. DNA of the CDR3: TGTGCCATCAGTGACCAAGCAACTAATGAAAAACTGTTTTTT. Translation: CAISDQATNEKLFF.